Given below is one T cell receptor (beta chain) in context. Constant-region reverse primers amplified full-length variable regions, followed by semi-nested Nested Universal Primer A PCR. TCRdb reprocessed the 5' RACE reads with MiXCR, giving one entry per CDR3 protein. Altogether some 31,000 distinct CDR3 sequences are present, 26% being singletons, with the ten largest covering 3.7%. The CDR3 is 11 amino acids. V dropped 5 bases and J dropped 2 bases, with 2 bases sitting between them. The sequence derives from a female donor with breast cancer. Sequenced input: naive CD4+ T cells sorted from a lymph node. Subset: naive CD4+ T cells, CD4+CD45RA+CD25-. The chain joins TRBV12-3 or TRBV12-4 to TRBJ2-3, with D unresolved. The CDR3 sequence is CASSNTDTQYF. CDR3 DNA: TGTGCCAGCAGTAACACAGATACGCAGTATTTT.